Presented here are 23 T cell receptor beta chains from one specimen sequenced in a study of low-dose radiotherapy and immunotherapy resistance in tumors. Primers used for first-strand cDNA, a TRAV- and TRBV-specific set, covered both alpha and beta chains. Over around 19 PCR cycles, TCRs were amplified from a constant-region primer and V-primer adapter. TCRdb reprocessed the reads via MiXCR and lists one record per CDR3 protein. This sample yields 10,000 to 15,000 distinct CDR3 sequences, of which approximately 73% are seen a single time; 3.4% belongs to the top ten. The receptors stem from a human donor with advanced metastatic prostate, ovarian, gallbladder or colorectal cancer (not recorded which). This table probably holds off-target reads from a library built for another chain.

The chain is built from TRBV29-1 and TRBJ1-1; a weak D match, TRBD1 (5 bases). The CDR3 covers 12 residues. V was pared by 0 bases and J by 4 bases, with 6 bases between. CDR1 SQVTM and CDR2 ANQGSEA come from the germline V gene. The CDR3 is CSVEETGTEAFF. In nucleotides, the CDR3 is TGCAGCGTTGAAGAAACAGGCACTGAAGCTTTCTTT.

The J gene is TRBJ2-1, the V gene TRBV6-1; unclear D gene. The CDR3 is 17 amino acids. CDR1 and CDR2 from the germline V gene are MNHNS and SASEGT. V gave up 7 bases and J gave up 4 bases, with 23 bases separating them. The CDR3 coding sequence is TGTGCCAGCACCCGGCTGCGTGCAGGCGACTTTTACAATGAGCAGTTCTTC. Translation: CASTRLRAGDFYNEQFF.

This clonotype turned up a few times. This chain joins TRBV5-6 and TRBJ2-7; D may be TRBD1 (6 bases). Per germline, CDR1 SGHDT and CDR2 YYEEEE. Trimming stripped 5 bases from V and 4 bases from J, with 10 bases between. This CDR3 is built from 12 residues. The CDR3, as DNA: TGTGCCAGCAGTTTAGGGGGATACGAGCAGTACTTC. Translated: CASSLGGYEQYF.

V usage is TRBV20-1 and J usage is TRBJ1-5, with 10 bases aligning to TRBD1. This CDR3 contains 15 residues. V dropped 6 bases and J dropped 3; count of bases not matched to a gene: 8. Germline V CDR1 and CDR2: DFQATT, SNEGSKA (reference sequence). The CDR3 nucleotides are TGCAGTGCCCGACAGGGGGCATCCCCCAATCAGCCCCAGCATTTT. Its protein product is CSARQGASPNQPQHF.

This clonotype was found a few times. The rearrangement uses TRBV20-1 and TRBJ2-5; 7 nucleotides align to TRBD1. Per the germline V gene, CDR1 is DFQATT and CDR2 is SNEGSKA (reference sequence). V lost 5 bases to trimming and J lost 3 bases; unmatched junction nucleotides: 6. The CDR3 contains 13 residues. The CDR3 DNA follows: TGCAGTGCTCCGCGAACAGGGGAAGAGACCCAGTACTTC. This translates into CSAPRTGEETQYF.

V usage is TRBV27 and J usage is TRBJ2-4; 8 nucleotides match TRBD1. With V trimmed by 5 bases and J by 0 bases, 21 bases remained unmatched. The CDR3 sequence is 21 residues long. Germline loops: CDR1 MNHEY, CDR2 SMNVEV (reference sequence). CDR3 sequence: CASSQRILPGGNTLAKNIQYF. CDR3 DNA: TGTGCCAGCAGTCAAAGAATCCTCCCAGGGGGCAATACCCTAGCCAAAAACATTCAGTACTTC.

The DNA for the CDR3 is TGTGCCAGCAGTGAGCGGTCGACCGGGGAGCTGTTTTTT. This translates into CASSERSTGELFF. The chain links TRBV2 to TRBJ2-2; unclear D gene. CDR1 is SNHLY, CDR2 FYNNEI, per germline. Trimming stripped 3 bases from V and 5 bases from J, with 7 bases between. The CDR3 is 13 amino acids.

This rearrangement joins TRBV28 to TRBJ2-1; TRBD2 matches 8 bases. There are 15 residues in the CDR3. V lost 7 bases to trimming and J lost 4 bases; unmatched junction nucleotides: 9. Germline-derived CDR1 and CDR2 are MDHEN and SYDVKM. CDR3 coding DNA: TGTGCCAGCAATTCACGGGAGGGGGAGTACAATGAGCAGTTCTTC. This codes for CASNSREGEYNEQFF.

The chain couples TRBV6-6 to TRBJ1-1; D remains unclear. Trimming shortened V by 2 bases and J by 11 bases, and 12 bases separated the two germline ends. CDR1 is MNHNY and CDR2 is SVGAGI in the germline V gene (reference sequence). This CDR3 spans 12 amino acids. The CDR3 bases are TGTGCCAGCAGTTACGGGCTCTCCTCGGCTTTCTTT. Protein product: CASSYGLSSAFF.

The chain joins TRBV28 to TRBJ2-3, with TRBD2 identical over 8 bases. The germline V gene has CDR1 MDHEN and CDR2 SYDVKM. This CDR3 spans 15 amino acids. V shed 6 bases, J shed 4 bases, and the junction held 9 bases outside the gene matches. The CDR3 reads CASSPSSGGADTQYF. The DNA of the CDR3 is TGTGCCAGCAGCCCCAGCTCGGGGGGGGCAGATACGCAGTATTTT.

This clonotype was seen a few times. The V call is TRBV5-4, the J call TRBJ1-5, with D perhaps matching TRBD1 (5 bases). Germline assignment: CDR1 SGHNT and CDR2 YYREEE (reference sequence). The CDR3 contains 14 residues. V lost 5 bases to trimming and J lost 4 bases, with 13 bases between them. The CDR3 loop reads CASSSGTANQPQHF. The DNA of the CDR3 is TGTGCCAGCAGTTCCGGGACCGCGAATCAGCCCCAGCATTTT.

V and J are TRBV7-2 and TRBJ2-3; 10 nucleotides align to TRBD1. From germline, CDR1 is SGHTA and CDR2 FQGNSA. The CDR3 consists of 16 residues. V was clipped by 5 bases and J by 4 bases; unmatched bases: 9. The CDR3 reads CASSPRAGQGADTQYF. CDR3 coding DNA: TGTGCCAGCAGCCCCCGCGCCGGACAGGGGGCAGATACGCAGTATTTT.

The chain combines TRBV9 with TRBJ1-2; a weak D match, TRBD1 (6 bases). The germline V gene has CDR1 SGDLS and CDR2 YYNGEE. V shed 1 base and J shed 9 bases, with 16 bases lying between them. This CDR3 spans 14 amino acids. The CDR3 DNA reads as TGTGCCAGCAGCGTAAGGGGGGGGTTAGGGAGCTACACCTTC. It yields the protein CASSVRGGLGSYTF.

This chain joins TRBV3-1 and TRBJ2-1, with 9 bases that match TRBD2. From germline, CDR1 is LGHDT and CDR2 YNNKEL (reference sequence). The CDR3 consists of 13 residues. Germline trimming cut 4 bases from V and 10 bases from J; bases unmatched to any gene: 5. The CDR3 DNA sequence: TGTGCCAGCAGCCGCGGGAGGGCCAACGAGCAGTTCTTC. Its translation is CASSRGRANEQFF.

In DNA, the CDR3 is TGCAGCGTCTTAGGGACACCACCTACCGAGCAGTACTTC. Translating it yields CSVLGTPPTEQYF. V and J are TRBV29-1 and TRBJ2-7, with D maybe TRBD1 (6 bases). The germline CDR1 and CDR2 sequences are SQVTM and ANQGSEA. The CDR3 length is 13 residues. V was trimmed by 6 bases and J by 6 bases, leaving 18 bases between them.

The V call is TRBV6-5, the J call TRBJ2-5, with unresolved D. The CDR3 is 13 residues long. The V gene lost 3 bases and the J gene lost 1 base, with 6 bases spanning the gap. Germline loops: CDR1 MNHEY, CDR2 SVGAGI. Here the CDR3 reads CASSYGIQETQYF. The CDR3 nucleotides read TGTGCCAGCAGTTATGGGATCCAAGAGACCCAGTACTTC.

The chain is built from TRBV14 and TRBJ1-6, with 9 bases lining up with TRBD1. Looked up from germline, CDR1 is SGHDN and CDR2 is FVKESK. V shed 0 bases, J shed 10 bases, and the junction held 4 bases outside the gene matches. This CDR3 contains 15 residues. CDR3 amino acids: CASSQETGGRSPLHF. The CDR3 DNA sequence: TGTGCCAGCAGCCAAGAGACAGGGGGAAGGTCACCCCTCCACTTT.

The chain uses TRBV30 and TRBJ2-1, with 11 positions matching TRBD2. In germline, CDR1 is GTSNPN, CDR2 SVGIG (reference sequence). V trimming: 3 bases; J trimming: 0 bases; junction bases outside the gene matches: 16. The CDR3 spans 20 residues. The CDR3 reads CAWRSGGTSGIKSSYNEQFF. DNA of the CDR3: TGTGCCTGGAGATCCGGTGGGACTAGCGGCATAAAGAGCTCCTACAATGAGCAGTTCTTC.

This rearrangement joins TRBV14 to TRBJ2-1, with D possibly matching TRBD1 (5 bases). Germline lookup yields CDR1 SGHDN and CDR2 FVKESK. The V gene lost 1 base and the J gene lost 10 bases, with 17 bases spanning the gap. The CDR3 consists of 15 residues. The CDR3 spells CASSQVGQGNREQFF. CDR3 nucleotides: TGTGCCAGCAGCCAAGTGGGGCAGGGAAATCGCGAGCAGTTCTTC.

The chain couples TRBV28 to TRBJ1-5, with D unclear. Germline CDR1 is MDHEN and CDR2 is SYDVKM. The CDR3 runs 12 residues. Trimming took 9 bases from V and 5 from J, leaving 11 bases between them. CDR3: CASPNTHQPQHF. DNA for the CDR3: TGTGCCAGTCCCAATACTCATCAGCCCCAGCATTTT.

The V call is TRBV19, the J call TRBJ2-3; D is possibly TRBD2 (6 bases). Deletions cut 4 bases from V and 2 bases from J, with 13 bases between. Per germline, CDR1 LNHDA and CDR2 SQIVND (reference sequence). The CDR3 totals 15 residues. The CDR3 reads CASSKGGTYTDTQYF. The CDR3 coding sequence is TGTGCCAGTAGTAAAGGCGGGACTTACACAGATACGCAGTATTTT.

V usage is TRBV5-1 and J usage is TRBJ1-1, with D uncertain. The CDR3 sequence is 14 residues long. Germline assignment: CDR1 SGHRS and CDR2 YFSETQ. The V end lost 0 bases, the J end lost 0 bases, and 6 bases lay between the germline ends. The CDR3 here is CASSLAGMNTEAFF. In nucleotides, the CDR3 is TGCGCCAGCAGCTTGGCCGGGATGAACACTGAAGCTTTCTTT.

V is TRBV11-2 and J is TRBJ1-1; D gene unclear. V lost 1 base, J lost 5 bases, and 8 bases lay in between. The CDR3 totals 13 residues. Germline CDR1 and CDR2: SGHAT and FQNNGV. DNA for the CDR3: TGTGCCAGCAGCTTAGGAGGGCAGACTGAAGCTTTCTTT. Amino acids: CASSLGGQTEAFF.